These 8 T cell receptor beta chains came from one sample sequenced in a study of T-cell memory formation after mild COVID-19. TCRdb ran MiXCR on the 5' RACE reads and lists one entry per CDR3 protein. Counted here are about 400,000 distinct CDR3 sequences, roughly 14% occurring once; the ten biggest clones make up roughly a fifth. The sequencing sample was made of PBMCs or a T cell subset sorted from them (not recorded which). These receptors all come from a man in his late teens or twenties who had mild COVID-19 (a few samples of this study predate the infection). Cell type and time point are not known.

CDR3 amino acids: CASSFGAIGKYNYGYTF. CDR3 nucleotides: TGTGCCAGCAGCTTTGGGGCCATAGGGAAGTATAACTATGGCTACACCTTC. The chain joins TRBV7-2 to TRBJ1-2; a possible D gene is TRBD1 (5 bases). Germline values: CDR1 SGHTA, CDR2 FQGNSA. This CDR3 region has 17 residues. The V and J ends lost 3 bases and 1 base respectively, with 18 bases between them.

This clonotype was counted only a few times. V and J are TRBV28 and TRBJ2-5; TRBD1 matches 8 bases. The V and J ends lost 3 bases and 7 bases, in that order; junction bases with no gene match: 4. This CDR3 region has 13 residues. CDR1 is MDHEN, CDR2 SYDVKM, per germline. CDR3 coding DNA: TGTGCCAGCAGTTTCAGGGGGCGGTGGACCCAGTACTTC. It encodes CASSFRGRWTQYF.

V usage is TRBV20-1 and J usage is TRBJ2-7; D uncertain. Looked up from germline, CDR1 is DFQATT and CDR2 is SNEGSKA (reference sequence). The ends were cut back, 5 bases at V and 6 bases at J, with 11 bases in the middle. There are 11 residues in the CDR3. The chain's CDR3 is CSAAEVSEQYF. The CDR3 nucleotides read TGCAGTGCTGCAGAGGTTTCCGAGCAGTACTTC.

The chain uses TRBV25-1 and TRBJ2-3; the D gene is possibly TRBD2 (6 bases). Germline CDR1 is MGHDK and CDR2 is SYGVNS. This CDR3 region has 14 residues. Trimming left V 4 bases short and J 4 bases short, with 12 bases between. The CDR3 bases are TGTGCCAGCAGTGTGGAGGGGAGCGCAGATACGCAGTATTTT. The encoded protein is CASSVEGSADTQYF. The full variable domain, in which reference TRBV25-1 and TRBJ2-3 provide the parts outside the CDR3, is EADIYQTPRYLVIGTGKKITLECSQTMGHDKMYWYQQDPGMELHLIHYSYGVNSTEKGDLSSESTVSRIRTEHFPLTLESARPSHTSQYLCASSVEGSADTQYFGPGTRLTVL.

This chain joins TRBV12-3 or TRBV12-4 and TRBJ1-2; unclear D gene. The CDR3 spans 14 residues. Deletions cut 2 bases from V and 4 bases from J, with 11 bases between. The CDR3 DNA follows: TGTGCCAGCAGTTTACAGGAAATGAGCTATGGCTACACCTTC. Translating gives CASSLQEMSYGYTF.

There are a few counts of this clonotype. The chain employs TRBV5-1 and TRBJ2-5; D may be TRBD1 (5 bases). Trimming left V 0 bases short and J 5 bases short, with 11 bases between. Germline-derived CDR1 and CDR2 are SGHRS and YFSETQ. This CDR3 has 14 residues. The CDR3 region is CASSLEGALETQYF. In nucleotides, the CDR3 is TGCGCCAGCAGCTTGGAAGGGGCGCTGGAGACCCAGTACTTC.

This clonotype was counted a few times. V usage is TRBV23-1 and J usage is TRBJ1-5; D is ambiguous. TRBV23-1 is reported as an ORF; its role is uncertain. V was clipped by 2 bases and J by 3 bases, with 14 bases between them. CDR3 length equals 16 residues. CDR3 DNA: TGCGCCAGCAGTCAACCGGGAGGTCCCCACAATCAGCCCCAGCATTTT. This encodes CASSQPGGPHNQPQHF.

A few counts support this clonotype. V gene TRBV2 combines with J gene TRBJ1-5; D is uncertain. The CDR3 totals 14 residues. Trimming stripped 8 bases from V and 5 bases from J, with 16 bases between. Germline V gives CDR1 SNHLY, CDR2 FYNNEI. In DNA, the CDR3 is TGTGCCAGCGATATATGGGGTACCGATCAGCCCCAGCATTTT. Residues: CASDIWGTDQPQHF.